The 7 T cell receptor beta chains reported below all come from one sample, sequenced in a study of T cells after somatic rescue of genetic block. This table comes from immunoSEQ multiplex PCR, and its TCRdb copy is limited to in-frame clones, with some not included. Among 7,500 or so clones listed, roughly four fifths were seen once. Sequencing was performed on peripheral blood mononuclear cells (PBMCs). These TCRs come from a boy younger than 18.

This clone came up once. The same CDR3 is also encoded by other DNA sequences in this sample. V gene TRBV7-2 combines with J gene TRBJ1-1; TRBD1 matches at 9 bases. Losses at the gene ends were 3 bases for V and 3 bases for J; bases not matched to a gene: 2. Germline loops: CDR1 SGHTA, CDR2 FQGNSA. The CDR3 runs 14 residues. The DNA for the CDR3 is TGTGCCAGCAGCTTCGACAGGGGGTACACTGAAGCTTTCTTT. Its translation is CASSFDRGYTEAFF.

This clone was counted only a few times. This rearrangement joins TRBV4-3 to TRBJ1-4; 7 nucleotides agree with TRBD1. Germline V gene lookup returns CDR1 LGHNA and CDR2 YSLEER. The CDR3 extends over 13 amino acids. V lost 4 bases, J lost 7 bases, and 3 bases stayed unmatched. The CDR3 loop is CASSLHRGEKLFF. In DNA, the CDR3 is TGCGCCAGCAGCCTACACAGGGGTGAAAAACTGTTTTTT.

The chain links TRBV27 to TRBJ1-2; D perhaps matches TRBD1 (5 bases). The CDR3 spans 13 residues. V shed 5 bases and J shed 4 bases, with 11 bases lying between them. CDR1 is MNHEY, CDR2 SMNVEV, per germline (reference sequence). The CDR3 DNA follows: TGTGCCAGCAGTACGGACACTGGCTATGGCTACACCTTC. Residues: CASSTDTGYGYTF.

The chain recombines TRBV2 with TRBJ1-6, with a weak D call TRBD1 (5 bases). The CDR3 runs to 15 residues. V was cut by 5 bases and J by 6 bases, with 14 bases left in between. Germline V lookup: CDR1 SNHLY, CDR2 FYNNEI. In DNA form, the CDR3 reads TGTGCCAGCAGTCGTGGAAGGGGCGGTAATTCACCCCTCCACTTT. This sequence encodes CASSRGRGGNSPLHF.

The chain combines TRBV5-4 with TRBJ1-1; 8 bases map to TRBD1. The ends lost 5 bases at V and 1 base at J; junction bases unmatched: 4. The CDR3 is 14 amino acids. The V gene's germline CDR1 is SGHNT and CDR2 YYREEE (reference sequence). In DNA form, the CDR3 reads TGTGCCAGCAGACCTGACAGGGGGAACACTGAAGCTTTCTTT. This encodes CASRPDRGNTEAFF. The variable domain in full, with the rest retrieved from reference TRBV5-4 and TRBJ1-1, is ETGVTQSPTHLIKTRGQQVTLRCSSQSGHNTVSWYQQALGQGPQFIFQYYREEENGRGNFPPRFSGLQFPNYSSELNVNALELDDSALYLCASRPDRGNTEAFFGQGTRLTVV.

The gene calls are TRBV4-2 and TRBJ1-6; the D is unclear. CDR1 is LGHNA and CDR2 is YNFKEQ in the germline V gene. V was cut by 0 bases and J by 7 bases, with 13 bases left in between. The CDR3 covers 16 residues. DNA of the CDR3: TGTGCCAGCAGCCAAGAGGAATCACTGTCAAATTCACCCCTCCACTTT. Translated: CASSQEESLSNSPLHF.

The rearrangement links TRBV18 to TRBJ2-7, with a weak D call TRBD2 (5 bases). The CDR3 spans 13 residues. CDR1 is KGHSH, CDR2 LQKENI, per germline. The V and J ends lost 3 bases and 2 bases respectively, with 8 bases between them. The CDR3 DNA follows: TGTGCCAGCTCACCGGACTCTGCCTACGAGCAGTACTTC. Translation: CASSPDSAYEQYF. Looking up the rest from reference TRBV18 and TRBJ2-7 gives the full variable domain: NAGVMQNPRHLVRRRGQEARLRCSPMKGHSHVYWYRQLPEEGLKFMVYLQKENIIDESGMPKERFSAEFPKEGPSILRIQQVVRGDSAAYFCASSPDSAYEQYFGPGTRLTVT.